The 2 T cell receptor beta chains listed next were all sequenced from one sample in a study of blood T cell repertoires in COVID-19. Here immunoSEQ multiplex PCR was the method, and the copy in TCRdb shows in-frame clones only, minus some. The profile shows 200,000 to 250,000 clones, 84% of them singletons. Sequencing used PBMCs or T cells enriched from blood (not recorded which). The receptors derive from a woman aged 40 to 50 who had recovered from COVID-19.

The chain uses TRBV12-5 and TRBJ1-5; 9 positions agree with TRBD1. The length of the CDR3 is 14 residues. The V and J ends lost 5 bases and 2 bases, in that order; junction bases with no gene match: 1. Per the germline V gene, CDR1 is LGHNT and CDR2 is FRNRAP. CDR3 nucleotides: TGTGCTAGTGGTAGGGACAGGGGCAATCAGCCCCAGCATTTT. This translates into CASGRDRGNQPQHF.

The V and J genes are TRBV28 and TRBJ1-2; TRBD1 agrees at 10 bases. The germline V gene encodes CDR1 MDHEN and CDR2 SYDVKM. V gave up 8 bases and J gave up 5 bases; unmatched junction bases: 5. The CDR3 extends over 13 amino acids. CDR3 residues: CASGWGQGYGYTF. CDR3 DNA sequence: TGTGCCAGCGGGTGGGGACAGGGGTATGGCTACACCTTC.